The clone carrying this T cell receptor beta chain was found many times. This CDR3 comprises 14 residues. V lost 1 base and J 4 bases, leaving 11 bases between the germline ends. CDR1 and CDR2 from the germline V gene are LGHNA and YSLEER. This entry comes from a study of beta chain features in type 1 diabetes. Since all of the isolated RNA was reverse transcribed, expressed TCRB transcripts were what got sequenced. Libraries were prepared by immunoSEQ multiplex PCR; TCRdb keeps only in-frame clonotypes and omits some of them. The repertoire consists of under 550,000 clones, with approximately 10% occurring once and the leading ten covering 0.035% to 0.05%.

The sample was naive CD4+ T cells from blood. The genes are TRBV4-3 and TRBJ2-7, with D tentatively TRBD1 (5 bases). The TCR originated in a woman under 30 in good health. The CDR3 reads CASSQGGRVYEQYF. The CDR3, as DNA: TGCGCCAGCAGCCAAGGCGGCAGGGTGTACGAGCAGTACTTC.